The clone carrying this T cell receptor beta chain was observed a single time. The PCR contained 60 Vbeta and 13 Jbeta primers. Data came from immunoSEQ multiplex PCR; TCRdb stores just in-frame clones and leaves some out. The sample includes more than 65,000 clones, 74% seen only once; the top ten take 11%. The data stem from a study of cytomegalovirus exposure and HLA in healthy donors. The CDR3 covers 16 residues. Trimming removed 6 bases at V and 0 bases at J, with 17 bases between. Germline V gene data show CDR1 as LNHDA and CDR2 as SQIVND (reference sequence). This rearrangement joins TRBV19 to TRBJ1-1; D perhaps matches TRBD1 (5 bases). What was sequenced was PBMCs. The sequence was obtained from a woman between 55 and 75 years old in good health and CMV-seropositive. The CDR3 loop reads CASSRQITLLNTEAFF. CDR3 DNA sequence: TGTGCCAGTAGCCGACAGATAACTCTTCTGAACACTGAAGCTTTCTTT.